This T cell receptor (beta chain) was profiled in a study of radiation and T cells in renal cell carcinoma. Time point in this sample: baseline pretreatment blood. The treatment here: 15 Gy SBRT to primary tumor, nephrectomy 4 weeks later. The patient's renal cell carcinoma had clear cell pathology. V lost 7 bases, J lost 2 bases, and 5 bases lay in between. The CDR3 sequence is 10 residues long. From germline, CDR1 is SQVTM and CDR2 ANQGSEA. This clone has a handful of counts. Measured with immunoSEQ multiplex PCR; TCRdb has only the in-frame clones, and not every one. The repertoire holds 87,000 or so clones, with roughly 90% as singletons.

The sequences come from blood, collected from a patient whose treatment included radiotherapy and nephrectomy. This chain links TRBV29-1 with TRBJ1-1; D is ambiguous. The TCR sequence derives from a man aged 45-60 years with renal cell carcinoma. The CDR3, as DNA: TGCAGCGCTCAAAACACTGAAGCTTTCTTT. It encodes CSAQNTEAFF. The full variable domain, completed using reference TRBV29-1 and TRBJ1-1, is SAVISQKPSRDICQRGTSLTIQCQVDSQVTMMFWYRQQPGQSLTLIATANQGSEATYESGFVIDKFPISRPNLTFSTLTVSNMSPEDSSIYLCSAQNTEAFFGQGTRLTVV.